This entry describes one TCR beta chain. Its antigen is unknown. No quality values exist for individual bases; no much larger clone is one base distant. Whole blood was collected in K2EDTA tubes by collaborating institutions according to the institutions' own protocols. For TCRbeta analysis, collaborators shipped samples in one of three forms: frozen whole blood, isolated PBMCs, or DNA extracted from either of those sample types. In the germline V gene, CDR1 corresponds to SGDLS and CDR2 to YYNGEE. V loses 5 bases of germline sequence and J loses 6 bases, and the interval between the two ends is 12 bases. The CDR3 runs 12 residues from the cysteine to the phenylalanine. Just CDR3 DNA is preserved here, 36 bases in frame from base 1. The immunoSEQ Assay, a bias-controlled multiplex PCR, was used to amplify TCRbeta CDR3 regions from genomic DNA. In the source study's methods: The number of nucleated cells in each sample was estimated by amplification of reference gene primers within the assay. Sequence reads were collapsed and filtered to measure the absolute abundance of every unique TCRbeta CDR3 rearrangement. Productive Simpson clonality was computed per sample as the square root of Simpson's diversity index over productive rearrangements. TCRdb retrieved this table from immuneACCESS and kept in-frame rearrangements only. Not all clones are present; in checked studies, unresolved V genes account for under half, and no reason is known for the remainder. V, J and clone size derive from that table, while D and trimming were established from the DNA sequence. The sample table holds 200,000 to 250,000 clones, of which 80% to 85% were seen once. Approximately 5.4% of the sample belongs to the ten largest clones.

These data are taken from a study of blood T cell repertoires in COVID-19 (dated by TCRdb to about 2020). Notes on the research overall: Samples covering the acute and convalescent phases of COVID-19 were provided by collaborators in the United States, Italy and Spain. The material from the prospective study consisted of cDNA or gDNA derived from T cells, B-cell-depleted T cells, or PBMCs. Subjects who had been exposed to COVID-19, were actively infected with it, or had recovered from it provided the deeply sampled blood TCRbeta repertoires that made up the dataset. The repertoires were released in a freely available public database intended as a resource for research on the immune response to SARS-CoV-2. Samples were obtained from the ongoing ImmuneRACE study (first 160 participants) and from some 1,300 subjects provided by 6 global collaborators. Nearly every sample came with metadata listing a de-identified subject ID, COVID-19 status, age in years and sex. Where available, HLA class I and class II types were obtained from metadata supplied by the sample provider rather than from assay-based typing.

Results the study describes overall, beyond this receptor: How much clinical and demographic metadata was included differed by source and by participant, and the metadata was provided uncurated.

The receptor comes from a human donor in a cohort sampled during active COVID-19. The sequenced sample consisted of peripheral blood. The chain is made from TRBV9 and TRBJ2-7; the D gene is perhaps TRBD2, on 5 matching bases. CDR3 region: CASSYSGFEQYF. The DNA sequence follows: TGTGCCAGCAGTTATTCGGGGTTCGAGCAGTACTTC.